This T cell receptor beta chain came from a study of blood T cells in healthy people across ages. To note about this clonotype: What it recognizes is unknown.

Study findings and constraints: Considered underestimates were the diversity estimates obtained from one million T cells.

Alongside a J-beta primer mix, a sample-barcoded 5' primer served in a second PCR lasting roughly 6 to 11 cycles. Using its own MiXCR run on the 5' RACE reads, TCRdb lists one record per CDR3 protein. The profile shows about 650,000 distinct CDR3 sequences, about 30% of them singletons. This CDR3 comprises 15 residues. The germline gives CDR1 SGHRS, CDR2 YFSETQ. J gave up 5 bases and V 4 bases, and 12 bases lay outside the gene matches. For every donor, a draw yielded around 10 milliliters of peripheral blood. Specimen: blood. The chain combines TRBV5-1 with TRBJ2-7; 7 positions match TRBD2. The clonotype originates from an elderly woman in good health. CDR3 protein: CASSPKWGGVDEQYF. CDR3 in DNA: TGCGCCAGCAGCCCGAAGTGGGGGGGGGTCGACGAGCAGTACTTC.